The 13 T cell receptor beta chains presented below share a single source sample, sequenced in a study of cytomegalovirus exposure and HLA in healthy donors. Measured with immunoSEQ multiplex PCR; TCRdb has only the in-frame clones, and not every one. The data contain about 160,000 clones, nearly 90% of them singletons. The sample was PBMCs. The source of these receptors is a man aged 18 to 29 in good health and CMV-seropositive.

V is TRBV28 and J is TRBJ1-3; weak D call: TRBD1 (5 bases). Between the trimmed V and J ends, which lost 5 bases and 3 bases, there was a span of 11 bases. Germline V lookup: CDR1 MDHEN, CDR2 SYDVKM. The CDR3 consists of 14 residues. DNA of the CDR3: TGTGCCAGCAGTCCCCGACAGCTTGGAAACACCATATATTTT. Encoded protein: CASSPRQLGNTIYF.

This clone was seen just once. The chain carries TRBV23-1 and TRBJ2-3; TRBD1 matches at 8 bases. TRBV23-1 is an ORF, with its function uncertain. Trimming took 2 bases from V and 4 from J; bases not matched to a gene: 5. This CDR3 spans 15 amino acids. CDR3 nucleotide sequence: TGCGCCAGCAGTCAAAAGACAGGGGAGGCAGATACGCAGTATTTT. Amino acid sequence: CASSQKTGEADTQYF.

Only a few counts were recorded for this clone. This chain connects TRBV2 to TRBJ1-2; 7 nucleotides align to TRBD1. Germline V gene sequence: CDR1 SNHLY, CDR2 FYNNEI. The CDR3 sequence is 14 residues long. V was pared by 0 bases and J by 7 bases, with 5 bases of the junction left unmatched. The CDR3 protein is CASSEAGQEVGYTF. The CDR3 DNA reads TGTGCCAGCAGTGAAGCTGGACAGGAGGTTGGCTACACCTTC.

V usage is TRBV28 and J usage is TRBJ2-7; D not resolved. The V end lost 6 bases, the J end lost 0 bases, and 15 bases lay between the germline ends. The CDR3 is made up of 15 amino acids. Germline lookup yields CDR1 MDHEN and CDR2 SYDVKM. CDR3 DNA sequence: TGTGCCAGCAGCAGTGCGACCGCTAGCTCCTACGAGCAGTACTTC. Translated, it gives CASSSATASSYEQYF.

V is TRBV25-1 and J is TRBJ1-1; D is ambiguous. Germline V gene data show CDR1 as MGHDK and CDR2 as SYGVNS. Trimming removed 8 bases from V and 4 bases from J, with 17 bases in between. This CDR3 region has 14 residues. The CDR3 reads CASPSSARSTEAFF. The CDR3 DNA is TGTGCCAGCCCTTCGTCCGCAAGGAGCACTGAAGCTTTCTTT. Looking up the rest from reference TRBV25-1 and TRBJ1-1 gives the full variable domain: EADIYQTPRYLVIGTGKKITLECSQTMGHDKMYWYQQDPGMELHLIHYSYGVNSTEKGDLSSESTVSRIRTEHFPLTLESARPSHTSQYLCASPSSARSTEAFFGQGTRLTVV.

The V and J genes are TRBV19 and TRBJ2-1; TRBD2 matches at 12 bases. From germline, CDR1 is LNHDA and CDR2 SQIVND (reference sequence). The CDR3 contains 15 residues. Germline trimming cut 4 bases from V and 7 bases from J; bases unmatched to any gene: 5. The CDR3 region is CASSTQTSGSNEQFF. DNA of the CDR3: TGTGCCAGTAGTACCCAGACTAGCGGGAGTAATGAGCAGTTCTTC.

The CDR3 region has the DNA TGCAGCGTTCTCAGGGGCAGGGGGCGTGAAAAACTGTTTTTT. This encodes CSVLRGRGREKLFF. V usage is TRBV29-1 and J usage is TRBJ1-4, with 8 bases aligning to TRBD1. The V gene's germline CDR1 is SQVTM and CDR2 ANQGSEA. The CDR3 is made up of 14 amino acids. V dropped 5 bases and J dropped 7; count of bases not matched to a gene: 9.

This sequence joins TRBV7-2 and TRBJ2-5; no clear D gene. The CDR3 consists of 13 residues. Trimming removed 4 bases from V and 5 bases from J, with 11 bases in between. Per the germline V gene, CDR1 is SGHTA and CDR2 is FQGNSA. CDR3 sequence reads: CASSYDLAETQYF. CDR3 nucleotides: TGTGCCAGCAGCTATGACTTGGCGGAGACCCAGTACTTC.

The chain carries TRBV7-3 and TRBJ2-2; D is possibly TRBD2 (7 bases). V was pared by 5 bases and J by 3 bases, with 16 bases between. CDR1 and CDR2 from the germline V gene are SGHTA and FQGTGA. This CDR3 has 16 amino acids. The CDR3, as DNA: TGTGCCAGCAGCCCCTTGGGGGGGGCGGACACCGGGGAGCTGTTTTTT. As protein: CASSPLGGADTGELFF.

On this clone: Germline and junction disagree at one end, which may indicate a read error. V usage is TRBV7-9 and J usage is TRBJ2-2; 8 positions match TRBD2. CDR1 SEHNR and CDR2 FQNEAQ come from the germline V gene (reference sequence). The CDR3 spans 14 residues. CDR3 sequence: CASSLAGNTGELFF. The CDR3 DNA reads TGTGCCAGCAGCCTAGCGGGCAACACCGGGGAGCTGTTTTTT.

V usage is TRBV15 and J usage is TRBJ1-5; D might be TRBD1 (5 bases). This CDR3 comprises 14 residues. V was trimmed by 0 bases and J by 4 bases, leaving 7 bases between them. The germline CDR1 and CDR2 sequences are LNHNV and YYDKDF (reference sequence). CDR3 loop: CATSRDQGNQPQHF. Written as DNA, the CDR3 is TGTGCCACCAGCAGAGATCAGGGAAATCAGCCCCAGCATTTT.

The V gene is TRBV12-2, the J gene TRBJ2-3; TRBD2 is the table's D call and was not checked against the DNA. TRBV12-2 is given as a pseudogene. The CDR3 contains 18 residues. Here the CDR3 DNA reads TGTGCAAGTCGCTTAGAAACTAGCGGGAAGCAAGGTACAGATACGCAGTATTTT. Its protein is CASRLETSGKQGTDTQYF.

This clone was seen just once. The chain's CDR3 is CASSPGIGISYEQYF. In DNA, the CDR3 is TGTGCCAGCAGCCCAGGCATTGGCATCTCCTACGAGCAGTACTTC. The chain links TRBV5-6 to TRBJ2-7; the D is unclear. Trimming took off 4 bases at V and 0 bases at J, with 14 bases between the two ends. Per germline, CDR1 SGHDT and CDR2 YYEEEE. The CDR3 has 15 amino acids.